This is a list of T cell receptor beta chains from one sample in a study of shared clonotypes between healthy human individuals. The protocol was immunoSEQ multiplex PCR, while the TCRdb copy is restricted to in-frame clones and leaves out a portion. The table shows about 2 million clones, with roughly 95% occurring only once. The sample comprised naive CD8+ T cells sorted from blood. Receptor source: a man aged 18 to 29 in good health. Both conserved end residues are part of each CDR3. D genes are given only for firm matches. Not all rows give a size; the values are once, few, many and, for expanded clones, a class.

d_call: TRBD2; v_call: TRBV4-1; j_call: TRBJ2-5; clone_size: .; cdr3_aa: CASRQDEGPSGGLQETQYF; cdr3_nt: TGCGCCAGCAGACAAGATGAGGGCCCTAGCGGGGGGCTACAAGAGACCCAGTACTTC
d_call: .; v_call: TRBV6-5; j_call: TRBJ1-1; clone_size: .; cdr3_aa: CASRPPGRFTEAFF; cdr3_nt: TGTGCCAGCAGACCTCCGGGACGGTTCACTGAAGCTTTCTTT
d_call: .; v_call: TRBV2; j_call: TRBJ2-6; clone_size: .; cdr3_aa: CASSDGVSGRGSSGANVLTF; cdr3_nt: TGTGCCAGCAGTGACGGGGTCTCAGGTAGAGGAAGCTCTGGGGCCAACGTCCTGACTTTC
d_call: TRBD1; v_call: TRBV5-1; j_call: TRBJ1-2; clone_size: .; cdr3_aa: CASRSGQGGRNYGYTF; cdr3_nt: TGCGCCAGCAGATCGGGACAGGGGGGTCGCAACTATGGCTACACCTTC
d_call: .; v_call: TRBV12-2; j_call: TRBJ2-3; clone_size: .; cdr3_aa: CASRFKSSLVDTQYF; cdr3_nt: TGTGCAAGTCGCTTTAAATCTTCCCTAGTAGATACGCAGTATTTT
d_call: TRBD2; v_call: TRBV5-1; j_call: TRBJ2-1; clone_size: .; cdr3_aa: CASGEGGGAGEQFF; cdr3_nt: TGCGCCTCCGGCGAGGGCGGGGGGGCCGGTGAGCAGTTCTTC
d_call: .; v_call: TRBV4-3; j_call: TRBJ2-7; clone_size: .; cdr3_aa: CASSQEAELSYEQYF; cdr3_nt: TGCGCCAGCAGCCAAGAAGCGGAGCTATCCTACGAGCAGTACTTC
d_call: TRBD1; v_call: TRBV4-2; j_call: TRBJ2-7; clone_size: .; cdr3_aa: CASSQDTTGGSYEQYF; cdr3_nt: TGTGCCAGCAGCCAGGACACGACAGGGGGTTCGTACGAGCAGTACTTC
d_call: .; v_call: TRBV15; j_call: TRBJ2-1; clone_size: once; cdr3_aa: CATSREDNSYNEQFF; cdr3_nt: TGTGCCACCAGCAGAGAAGACAACTCCTACAATGAGCAGTTCTTC
d_call: .; v_call: TRBV5-4; j_call: TRBJ2-2; clone_size: .; cdr3_aa: CASSSSGAGAGELFF; cdr3_nt: TGTGCCAGCAGCTCCTCGGGGGCTGGCGCCGGGGAGCTGTTTTTT
d_call: .; v_call: TRBV6-1; j_call: TRBJ1-3; clone_size: .; cdr3_aa: CASTAQGVGGNTIYF; cdr3_nt: TGTGCCAGCACAGCTCAGGGTGTCGGCGGAAACACCATATATTTT
d_call: TRBD1; v_call: TRBV4-1; j_call: TRBJ2-2; clone_size: .; cdr3_aa: CASSQGQANTGELFF; cdr3_nt: TGCGCCAGCAGTCAAGGACAGGCGAACACCGGGGAGCTGTTTTTT
d_call: .; v_call: TRBV14; j_call: TRBJ2-1; clone_size: .; cdr3_aa: CASSLRLAYNEQFF; cdr3_nt: TGTGCCAGCAGCCTCCGACTCGCCTACAATGAGCAGTTCTTC
d_call: .; v_call: TRBV7-6; j_call: TRBJ2-7; clone_size: .; cdr3_aa: CASSLEQIYEQYF; cdr3_nt: TGTGCCAGCAGCTTAGAACAGATCTACGAGCAGTACTTC
d_call: .; v_call: TRBV29-1; j_call: TRBJ2-7; clone_size: .; cdr3_aa: CSVALAGVYEQYF; cdr3_nt: TGCAGCGTTGCCCTTGCAGGGGTTTACGAGCAGTACTTC
d_call: .; v_call: TRBV6-5; j_call: TRBJ2-7; clone_size: .; cdr3_aa: CASSYTTQGDGEQYF; cdr3_nt: TGTGCCAGCAGTTACACGACTCAGGGTGACGGCGAGCAGTACTTC
d_call: TRBD1; v_call: TRBV29-1; j_call: TRBJ1-2; clone_size: .; cdr3_aa: CSVPPTGSYGYTF; cdr3_nt: TGCAGCGTTCCCCCGACAGGGTCGTATGGCTACACCTTC
d_call: .; v_call: TRBV6-5; j_call: TRBJ1-5; clone_size: .; cdr3_aa: CASSASGVGNQPQHF; cdr3_nt: TGTGCCAGCAGTGCTTCTGGGGTCGGCAATCAGCCCCAGCATTTT
d_call: TRBD2; v_call: TRBV4-3; j_call: TRBJ2-2; clone_size: .; cdr3_aa: CASSQEAAGGNTGELFF; cdr3_nt: TGCGCCAGCAGCCAAGAAGCGGCGGGAGGTAACACCGGGGAGCTGTTTTTT
d_call: TRBD1; v_call: TRBV6-5; j_call: TRBJ2-2; clone_size: .; cdr3_aa: CASTAWTGHTGELFF; cdr3_nt: TGTGCCAGCACCGCTTGGACAGGGCACACCGGGGAGCTGTTTTTT
d_call: TRBD2; v_call: TRBV4-1; j_call: TRBJ2-7; clone_size: .; cdr3_aa: CASSQDPWTSGSSYEQYF; cdr3_nt: TGCGCCAGCAGCCAAGATCCGTGGACTAGCGGGAGTTCCTACGAGCAGTACTTC
d_call: TRBD2; v_call: TRBV6-4; j_call: TRBJ2-7; clone_size: .; cdr3_aa: CASSGTSGGRAYEQYF; cdr3_nt: TGTGCCAGCAGTGGGACTAGCGGGGGACGTGCCTACGAGCAGTACTTC
d_call: TRBD1; v_call: TRBV27; j_call: TRBJ2-7; clone_size: .; cdr3_aa: CASSIGTGDYEQYF; cdr3_nt: TGTGCCAGCAGTATTGGGACAGGGGACTACGAGCAGTACTTC
d_call: TRBD2; v_call: TRBV6-5; j_call: TRBJ2-1; clone_size: .; cdr3_aa: CASSWASGGEQFF; cdr3_nt: TGTGCCAGCAGTTGGGCTAGCGGCGGTGAGCAGTTCTTC
d_call: .; v_call: TRBV29-1; j_call: TRBJ1-2; clone_size: .; cdr3_aa: CSVEDGQGRYTF; cdr3_nt: TGCAGCGTTGAAGACGGGCAGGGACGCTACACCTTC
d_call: .; v_call: TRBV28; j_call: TRBJ2-7; clone_size: .; cdr3_aa: CASSFDHDSAYEQYF; cdr3_nt: TGTGCCAGCAGTTTCGACCATGACTCCGCCTACGAGCAGTACTTC
d_call: TRBD1; v_call: TRBV18; j_call: TRBJ2-5; clone_size: once; cdr3_aa: CASSPGTGEETQYF; cdr3_nt: TGTGCCAGCTCACCGGGGACAGGGGAAGAGACCCAGTACTTC
d_call: TRBD2; v_call: TRBV7-8; j_call: TRBJ2-7; clone_size: once; cdr3_aa: CASSPLAEGYEQYF; cdr3_nt: TGTGCCAGCAGCCCACTAGCGGAGGGGTACGAGCAGTACTTC
d_call: .; v_call: TRBV2; j_call: TRBJ1-6; clone_size: .; cdr3_aa: CASSGAPVQDSPLHF; cdr3_nt: TGTGCCAGCAGTGGAGCCCCCGTCCAGGATTCACCCCTCCACTTT
d_call: .; v_call: TRBV27; j_call: TRBJ2-1; clone_size: .; cdr3_aa: CASSLSSNEQFF; cdr3_nt: TGTGCCAGCAGTTTATCTAGTAATGAGCAGTTCTTC
d_call: .; v_call: TRBV27; j_call: TRBJ2-7; clone_size: .; cdr3_aa: CASSLSGQAYEQYF; cdr3_nt: TGTGCCAGCAGTTTATCGGGGCAAGCCTACGAGCAGTACTTC
d_call: TRBD2; v_call: TRBV30; j_call: TRBJ2-7; clone_size: .; cdr3_aa: CAWSLREGLYEQYF; cdr3_nt: TGTGCCTGGAGTCTGCGGGAGGGCCTCTACGAGCAGTACTTC
d_call: .; v_call: TRBV5-6; j_call: TRBJ1-1; clone_size: once; cdr3_aa: CASSLSTEAFF; cdr3_nt: TGTGCCAGCAGCTTGAGCACTGAAGCTTTCTTT
d_call: TRBD1; v_call: TRBV4-3; j_call: TRBJ2-7; clone_size: .; cdr3_aa: CASSQEPTGENYEQYF; cdr3_nt: TGCGCCAGCAGCCAGGAACCTACAGGGGAGAACTACGAGCAGTACTTC
d_call: .; v_call: TRBV5-8; j_call: TRBJ1-1; clone_size: .; cdr3_aa: CASHWGKAFF; cdr3_nt: TGTGCCAGCCACTGGGGTAAGGCTTTCTTT
d_call: .; v_call: TRBV6-6; j_call: TRBJ2-7; clone_size: .; cdr3_aa: CASSYSGTIYEQYF; cdr3_nt: TGTGCCAGCAGTTACTCCGGGACAATCTACGAGCAGTACTTC
d_call: .; v_call: TRBV13; j_call: TRBJ2-3; clone_size: once; cdr3_aa: CASSHVGNREIRRTDTQYF; cdr3_nt: TGTGCCAGCAGCCATGTTGGGAACAGGGAAATCCGGCGTACAGATACGCAGTATTTT
d_call: TRBD1; v_call: TRBV6-1; j_call: TRBJ2-1; clone_size: .; cdr3_aa: CASSEAGTGNYEQFF; cdr3_nt: TGTGCCAGCAGTGAAGCGGGGACAGGTAACTATGAGCAGTTCTTC
d_call: .; v_call: TRBV6-5; j_call: TRBJ1-1; clone_size: once; cdr3_aa: CASGWGVGTEAFF; cdr3_nt: TGTGCCAGCGGGTGGGGGGTCGGCACTGAAGCTTTCTTT
d_call: .; v_call: TRBV5-1; j_call: TRBJ1-4; clone_size: .; cdr3_aa: CASSLTGKGEKLFF; cdr3_nt: TGCGCCAGCAGCCTCACCGGGAAGGGTGAAAAACTGTTTTTT
d_call: .; v_call: TRBV10-2; j_call: TRBJ2-3; clone_size: .; cdr3_aa: CASKIGADTQYF; cdr3_nt: TGCGCCAGCAAGATCGGGGCAGATACGCAGTATTTT
d_call: .; v_call: TRBV29-1; j_call: TRBJ2-1; clone_size: .; cdr3_aa: CSVDLGQTNEQFF; cdr3_nt: TGCAGCGTCGACCTTGGACAGACCAATGAGCAGTTCTTC